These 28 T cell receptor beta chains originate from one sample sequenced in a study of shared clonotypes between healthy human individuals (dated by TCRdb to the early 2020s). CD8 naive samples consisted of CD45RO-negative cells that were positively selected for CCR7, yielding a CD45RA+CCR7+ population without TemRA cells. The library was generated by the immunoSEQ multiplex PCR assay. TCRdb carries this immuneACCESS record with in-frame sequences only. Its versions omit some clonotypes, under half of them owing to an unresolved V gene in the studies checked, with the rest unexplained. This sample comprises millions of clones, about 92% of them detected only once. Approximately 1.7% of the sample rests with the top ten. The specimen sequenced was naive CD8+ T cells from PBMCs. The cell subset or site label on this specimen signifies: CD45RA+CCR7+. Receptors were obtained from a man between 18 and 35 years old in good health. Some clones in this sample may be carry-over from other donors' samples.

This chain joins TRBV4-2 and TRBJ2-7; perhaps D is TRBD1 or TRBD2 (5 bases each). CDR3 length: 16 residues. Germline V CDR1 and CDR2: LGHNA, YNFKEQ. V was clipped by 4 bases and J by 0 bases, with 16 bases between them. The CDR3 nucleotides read TGTGCCAGCAGCCTCTTCGGGACGGGCAGCTCCTACGAGCAGTACTTC. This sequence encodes CASSLFGTGSSYEQYF.

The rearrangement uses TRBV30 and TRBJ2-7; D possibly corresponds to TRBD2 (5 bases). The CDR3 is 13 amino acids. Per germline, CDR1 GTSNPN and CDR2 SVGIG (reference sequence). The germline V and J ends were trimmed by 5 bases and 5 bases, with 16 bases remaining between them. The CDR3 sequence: CAWRERVSHEQYF. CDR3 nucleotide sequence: TGTGCCTGGCGGGAAAGGGTAAGCCACGAGCAGTACTTC.

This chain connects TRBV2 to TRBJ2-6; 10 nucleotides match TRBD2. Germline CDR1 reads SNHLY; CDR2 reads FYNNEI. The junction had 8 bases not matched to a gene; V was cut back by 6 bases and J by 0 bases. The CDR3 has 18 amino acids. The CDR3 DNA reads TGTGCCAGCAGAGTTGAAGCGGGAGGGTACTCTGGGGCCAACGTCCTGACTTTC. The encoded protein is CASRVEAGGYSGANVLTF.

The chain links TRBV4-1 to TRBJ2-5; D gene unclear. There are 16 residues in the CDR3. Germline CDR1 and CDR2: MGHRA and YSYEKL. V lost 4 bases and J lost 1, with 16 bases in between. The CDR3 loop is CASSPDHLRTQETQYF. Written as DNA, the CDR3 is TGCGCCAGCAGCCCAGACCATCTCAGGACCCAAGAGACCCAGTACTTC.

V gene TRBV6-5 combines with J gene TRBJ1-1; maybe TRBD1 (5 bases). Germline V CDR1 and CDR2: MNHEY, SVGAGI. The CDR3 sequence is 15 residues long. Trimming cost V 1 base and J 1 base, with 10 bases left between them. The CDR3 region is CASSYLVGQNTEAFF. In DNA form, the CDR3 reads TGTGCCAGCAGTTACTTGGTCGGACAGAACACTGAAGCTTTCTTT.

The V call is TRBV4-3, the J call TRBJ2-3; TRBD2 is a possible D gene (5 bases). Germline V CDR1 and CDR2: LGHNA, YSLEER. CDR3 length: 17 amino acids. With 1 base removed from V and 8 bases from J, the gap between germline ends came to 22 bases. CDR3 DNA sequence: TGCGCCAGCAGCCAAGCCCACACGGCTAGCTTGGTTACTACGCAGTATTTT. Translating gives CASSQAHTASLVTTQYF.

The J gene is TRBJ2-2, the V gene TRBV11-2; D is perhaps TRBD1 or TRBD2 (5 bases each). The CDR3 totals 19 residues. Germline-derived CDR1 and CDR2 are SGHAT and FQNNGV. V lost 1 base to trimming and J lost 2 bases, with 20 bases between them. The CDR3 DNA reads TGTGCCAGCAGCTTAGGAGGTCGTCTCCTTGGGGGAAACACCGGGGAGCTGTTTTTT. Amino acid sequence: CASSLGGRLLGGNTGELFF.

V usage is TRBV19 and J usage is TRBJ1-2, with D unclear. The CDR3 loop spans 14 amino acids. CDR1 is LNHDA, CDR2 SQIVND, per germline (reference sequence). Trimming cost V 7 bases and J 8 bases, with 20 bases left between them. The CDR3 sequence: CASKVPREIGGYTF. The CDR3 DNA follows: TGTGCCAGTAAAGTCCCGCGCGAAATAGGAGGCTACACCTTC.

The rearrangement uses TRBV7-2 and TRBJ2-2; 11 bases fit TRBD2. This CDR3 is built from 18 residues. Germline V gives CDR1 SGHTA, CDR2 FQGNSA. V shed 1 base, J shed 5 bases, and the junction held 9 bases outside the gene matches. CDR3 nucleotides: TGTGCCAGCAGCTTAGTTGTTCTAGCGGGGGGTACTACCGGGGAGCTGTTTTTT. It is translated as CASSLVVLAGGTTGELFF.

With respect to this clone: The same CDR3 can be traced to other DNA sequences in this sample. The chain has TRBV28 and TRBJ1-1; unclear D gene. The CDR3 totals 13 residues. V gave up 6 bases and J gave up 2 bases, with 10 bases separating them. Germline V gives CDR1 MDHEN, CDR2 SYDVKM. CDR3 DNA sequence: TGTGCCAGCAGCCTTACAGTAAACACTGAAGCTTTCTTT. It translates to CASSLTVNTEAFF.

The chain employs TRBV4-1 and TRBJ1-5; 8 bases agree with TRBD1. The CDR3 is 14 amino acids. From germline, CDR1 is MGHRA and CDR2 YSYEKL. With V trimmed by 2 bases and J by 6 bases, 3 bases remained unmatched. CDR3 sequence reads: CASSQLGQGQPQHF. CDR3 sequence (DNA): TGCGCCAGCAGCCAACTTGGACAGGGTCAGCCCCAGCATTTT.

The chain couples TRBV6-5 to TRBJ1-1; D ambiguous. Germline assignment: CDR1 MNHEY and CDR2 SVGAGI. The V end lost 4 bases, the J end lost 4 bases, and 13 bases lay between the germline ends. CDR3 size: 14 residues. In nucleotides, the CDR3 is TGTGCCAGCAGTTTAGGACTCGGGAGCACTGAAGCTTTCTTT. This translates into CASSLGLGSTEAFF.

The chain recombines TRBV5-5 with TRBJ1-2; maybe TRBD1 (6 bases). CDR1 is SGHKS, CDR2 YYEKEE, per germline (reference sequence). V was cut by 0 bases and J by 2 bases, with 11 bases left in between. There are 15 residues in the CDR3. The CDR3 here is CASSLAADSNYGYTF. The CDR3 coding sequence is TGTGCCAGCAGCTTGGCCGCGGACAGCAACTATGGCTACACCTTC.

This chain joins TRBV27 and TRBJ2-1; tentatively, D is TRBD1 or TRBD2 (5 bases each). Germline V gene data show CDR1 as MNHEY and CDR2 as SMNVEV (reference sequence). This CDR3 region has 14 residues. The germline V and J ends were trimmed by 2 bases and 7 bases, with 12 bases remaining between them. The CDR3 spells CASSLRGDANEQFF. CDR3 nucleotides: TGTGCCAGCAGTTTAAGGGGAGATGCGAATGAGCAGTTCTTC.

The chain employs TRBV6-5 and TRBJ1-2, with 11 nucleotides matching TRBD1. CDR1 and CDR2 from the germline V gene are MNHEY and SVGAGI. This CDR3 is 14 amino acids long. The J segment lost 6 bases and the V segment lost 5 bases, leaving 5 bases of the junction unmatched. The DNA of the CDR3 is TGTGCCAGCAGTATCCGGACAGGGGGCAATGGCTACACCTTC. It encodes CASSIRTGGNGYTF.

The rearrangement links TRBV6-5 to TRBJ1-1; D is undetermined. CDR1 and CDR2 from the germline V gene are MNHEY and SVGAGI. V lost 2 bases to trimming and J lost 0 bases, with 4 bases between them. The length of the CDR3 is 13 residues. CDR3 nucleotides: TGTGCCAGCAGTTACAACCTGAACACTGAAGCTTTCTTT. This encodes CASSYNLNTEAFF.

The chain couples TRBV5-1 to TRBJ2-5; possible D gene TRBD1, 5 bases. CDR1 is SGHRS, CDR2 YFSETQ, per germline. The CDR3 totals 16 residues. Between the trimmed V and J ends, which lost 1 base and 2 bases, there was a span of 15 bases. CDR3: CASSLNRIRGQETQYF. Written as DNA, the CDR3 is TGCGCCAGCAGCTTGAACCGGATAAGGGGTCAAGAGACCCAGTACTTC. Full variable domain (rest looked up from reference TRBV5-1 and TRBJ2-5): KAGVTQTPRYLIKTRGQQVTLSCSPISGHRSVSWYQQTPGQGLQFLFEYFSETQRNKGNFPGRFSGRQFSNSRSEMNVSTLELGDSALYLCASSLNRIRGQETQYFGPGTRLLVL.

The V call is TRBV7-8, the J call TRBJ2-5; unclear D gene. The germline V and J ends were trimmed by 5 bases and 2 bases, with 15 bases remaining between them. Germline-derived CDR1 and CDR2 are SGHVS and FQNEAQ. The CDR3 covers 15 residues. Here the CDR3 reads CASSLPGWVQETQYF. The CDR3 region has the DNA TGTGCCAGCAGCCTACCCGGGTGGGTTCAAGAGACCCAGTACTTC.

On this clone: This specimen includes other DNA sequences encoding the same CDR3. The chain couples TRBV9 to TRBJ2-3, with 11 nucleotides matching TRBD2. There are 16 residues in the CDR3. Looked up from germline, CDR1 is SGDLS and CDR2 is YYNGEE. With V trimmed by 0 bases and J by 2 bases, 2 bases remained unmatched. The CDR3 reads CASSVALAGATDTQYF. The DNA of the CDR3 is TGTGCCAGCAGCGTAGCACTAGCGGGAGCCACAGATACGCAGTATTTT. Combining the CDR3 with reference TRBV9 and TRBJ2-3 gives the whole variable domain DSGVTQTPKHLITATGQRVTLRCSPRSGDLSVYWYQQSLDQGLQFLIQYYNGEERAKGNILERFSAQQFPDLHSELNLSSLELGDSALYFCASSVALAGATDTQYFGPGTRLTVL.

CDR3 sequence reads: CAGHRVPETQYF. For the CDR3, the DNA is TGTGCCGGCCACAGGGTCCCGGAGACCCAGTACTTC. The rearrangement joins TRBV7-9 to TRBJ2-5, with D maybe TRBD1 (6 bases). Germline V gene lookup returns CDR1 SEHNR and CDR2 FQNEAQ (reference sequence). The CDR3 spans 12 residues. Trimming pared 11 bases from V and 5 bases from J, leaving 15 bases between. The whole variable domain, remainder taken from reference TRBV7-9 and TRBJ2-5, is DTGVSQNPRHKITKRGQNVTFRCDPISEHNRLYWYRQTLGQGPEFLTYFQNEAQLEKSRLLSDRFSAERPKGSFSTLEIQRTEQGDSAMYLCAGHRVPETQYFGPGTRLLVL.

The CDR3 protein is CASRPGGANQPQHF. The CDR3 nucleotides are TGTGCCAGCAGACCGGGGGGCGCCAATCAGCCCCAGCATTTT. J is TRBJ1-5 and V is TRBV7-8; tentative D call: TRBD1 (6 bases). The CDR3 covers 14 residues. In germline, CDR1 is SGHVS, CDR2 FQNEAQ. Trimming shortened V by 6 bases and J by 3 bases, and 12 bases separated the two germline ends.

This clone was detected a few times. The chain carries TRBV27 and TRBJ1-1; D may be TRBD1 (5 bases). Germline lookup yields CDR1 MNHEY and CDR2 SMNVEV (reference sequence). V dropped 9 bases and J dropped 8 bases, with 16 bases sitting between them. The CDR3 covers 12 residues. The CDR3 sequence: CASTSRAAEAFF. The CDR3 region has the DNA TGTGCCAGTACGAGCAGGGCGGCGGAAGCTTTCTTT.

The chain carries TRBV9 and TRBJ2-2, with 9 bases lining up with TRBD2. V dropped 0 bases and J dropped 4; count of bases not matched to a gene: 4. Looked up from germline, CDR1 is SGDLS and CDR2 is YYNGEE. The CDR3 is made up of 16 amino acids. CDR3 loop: CASSVASGRTTGELFF. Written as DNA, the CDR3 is TGTGCCAGCAGCGTAGCCAGCGGGAGGACCACCGGGGAGCTGTTTTTT.

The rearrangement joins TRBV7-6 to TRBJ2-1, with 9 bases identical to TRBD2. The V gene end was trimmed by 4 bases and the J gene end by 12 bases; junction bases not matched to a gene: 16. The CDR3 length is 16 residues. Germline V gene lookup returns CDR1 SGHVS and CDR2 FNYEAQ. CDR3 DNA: TGTGCCAGCAGCTCGGAACTAGCGGGTGGCTTCGGGGGGCAGTTCTTC. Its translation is CASSSELAGGFGGQFF.

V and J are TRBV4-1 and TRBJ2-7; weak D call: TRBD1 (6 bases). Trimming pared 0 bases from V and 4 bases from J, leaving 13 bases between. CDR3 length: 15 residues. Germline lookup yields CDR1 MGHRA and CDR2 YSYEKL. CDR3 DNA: TGCGCCAGCAGCCAAGATCGGGCAGGGGAATACGAGCAGTACTTC. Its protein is CASSQDRAGEYEQYF.

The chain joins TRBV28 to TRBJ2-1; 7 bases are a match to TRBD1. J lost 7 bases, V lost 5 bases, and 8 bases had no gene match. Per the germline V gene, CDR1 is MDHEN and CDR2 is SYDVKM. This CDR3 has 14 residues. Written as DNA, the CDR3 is TGTGCCAGCAGTCCAGGCACAGGGGTTAATGAGCAGTTCTTC. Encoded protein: CASSPGTGVNEQFF.

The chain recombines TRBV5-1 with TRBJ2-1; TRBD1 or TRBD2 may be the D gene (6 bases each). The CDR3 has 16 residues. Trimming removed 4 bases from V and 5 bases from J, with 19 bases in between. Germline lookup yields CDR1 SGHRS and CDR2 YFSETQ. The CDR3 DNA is TGCGCCAGCAGCGTATGGGGGGTGCACAGGGACAATGAGCAGTTCTTC. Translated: CASSVWGVHRDNEQFF.

Here the CDR3 reads CASRDEGRANVLTF. In DNA form, the CDR3 reads TGTGCCAGCAGGGACGAGGGGCGGGCCAACGTCCTGACTTTC. The V gene is TRBV6-1, the J gene TRBJ2-6; either TRBD1 or TRBD2 may fit D (5 bases each). CDR1 and CDR2 (germline): MNHNS, SASEGT. The V gene lost 6 bases and the J gene lost 5 bases, with 11 bases spanning the gap. CDR3 length: 14 amino acids.